Presented here are 2 T cell receptor beta chains from one specimen sequenced in a study of cytomegalovirus exposure and HLA in healthy donors. Using immunoSEQ multiplex PCR, the repertoire was profiled, and TCRdb retains in-frame clones only, with some absent. The profile shows 150,000 to 200,000 clones, under 95% of them singletons. The specimen was PBMCs. These receptors originate from a woman in her late teens or twenties in good health and CMV-seropositive.

The chain uses TRBV15 and TRBJ2-2; a weak D match, TRBD2 (6 bases). This CDR3 has 21 residues. Trimming stripped 3 bases from V and 0 bases from J, with 26 bases between. Germline lookup yields CDR1 LNHNV and CDR2 YYDKDF (reference sequence). In nucleotides, the CDR3 is TGTGCCACCAGCAGCTTCTTATACCTACTAGCCCCTAAAGCGAACACCGGGGAGCTGTTTTTT. This translates into CATSSFLYLLAPKANTGELFF. The whole variable domain, remainder taken from reference TRBV15 and TRBJ2-2, is DAMVIQNPRYQVTQFGKPVTLSCSQTLNHNVMYWYQQKSSQAPKLLFHYYDKDFNNEADTPDNFQSRRPNTSFCFLDIRSPGLGDTAMYLCATSSFLYLLAPKANTGELFFGEGSRLTVL.

This clone was found a few times. The chain combines TRBV4-2 with TRBJ2-6, with no clear D. The V and J ends lost 7 bases and 0 bases respectively, with 13 bases between them. Germline V CDR1 and CDR2: LGHNA, YNFKEQ. The CDR3 spans 16 residues. The CDR3 protein is CASTPQINSGANVLTF. Here the CDR3 DNA reads TGTGCCAGCACCCCACAGATAAACTCTGGGGCCAACGTCCTGACTTTC.